The clone carrying this TCR beta chain showed up just a few times. Its target is not known. Researchers ran the PCR with 60 Vbeta and 13 Jbeta primers. Some clones are missing from TCRdb's copy, which holds only in-frame ones; the method was immunoSEQ multiplex PCR. The sample comprises roughly 160,000 clones, about four fifths of which are singletons, and roughly 13% rests with the top ten. The data are from a study of cytomegalovirus exposure and HLA in healthy donors. General study points: Among immune exposure information, only CMV serostatus was available. In a later analysis, common viral pathogens appeared linked to several of the most significant clusters.

The source material was PBMCs. The receptor was derived from a woman between 50 and 59 years old in good health and CMV-seronegative.

The CDR3 bases are TGCGCCAGCAGCCGACAGGCTAGCTCCTACAATGAGCAGTTCTTC. It yields the protein CASSRQASSYNEQFF. The chain links TRBV4-3 to TRBJ2-1; D perhaps matches TRBD1 (6 bases). V lost 4 bases and J lost 0, with 10 bases in between. Germline V lookup: CDR1 LGHNA, CDR2 YSLEER. The CDR3 loop spans 15 amino acids.